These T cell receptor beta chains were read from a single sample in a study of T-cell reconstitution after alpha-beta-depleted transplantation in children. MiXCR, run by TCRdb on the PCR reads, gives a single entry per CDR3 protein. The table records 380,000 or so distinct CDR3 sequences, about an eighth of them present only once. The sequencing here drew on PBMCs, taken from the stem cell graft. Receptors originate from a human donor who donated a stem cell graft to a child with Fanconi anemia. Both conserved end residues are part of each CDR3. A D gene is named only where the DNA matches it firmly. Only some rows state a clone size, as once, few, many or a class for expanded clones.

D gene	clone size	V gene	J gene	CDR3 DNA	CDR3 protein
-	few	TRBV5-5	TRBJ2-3	TGTGCCAGCAGCTTGGCAGTAGCAGATACGCAGTATTTT	CASSLAVADTQYF
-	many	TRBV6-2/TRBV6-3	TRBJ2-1	TGTGCCAGCAGTAAGGGTAGCTCCTACAATGAGCAGTTCTTC	CASSKGSSYNEQFF
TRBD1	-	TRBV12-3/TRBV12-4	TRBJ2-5	TGTGCCAGCAGTTTTTACTCAGGGGGTCAAGAGACCCAGTACTTC	CASSFYSGGQETQYF
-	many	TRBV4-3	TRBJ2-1	TGCGCCAGCAGCCAAGACGAGGAGTACAATGAGCAGTTCTTC	CASSQDEEYNEQFF
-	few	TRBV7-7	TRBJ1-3	TGTGCTAGCAGCGCCAGCTCTGGAAACACCATATATTTT	CASSASSGNTIYF
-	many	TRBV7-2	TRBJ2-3	TGTGCCAGCAGCTTGAGAGGGCCAGTGACAGATACGCAGTATTTT	CASSLRGPVTDTQYF
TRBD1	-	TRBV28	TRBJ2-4	TGTGCCAGCAGGGGACAGGGGGGGAACATTCAGTACTTC	CASRGQGGNIQYF
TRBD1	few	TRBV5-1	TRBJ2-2	TGCGCCAGCAGCCGTAGACAGGGGGCGATCACCGGGGAGCTGTTTTTT	CASSRRQGAITGELFF
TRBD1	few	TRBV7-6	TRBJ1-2	TGTGCCAGCAGCCCCCCGACAGGGGGCATGGTTGGCTACACCTTC	CASSPPTGGMVGYTF
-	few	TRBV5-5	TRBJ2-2	TGTGCCAGCAGCTCCCCCAAAGGGGTCATCGGGGAGCTGTTTTTT	CASSSPKGVIGELFF
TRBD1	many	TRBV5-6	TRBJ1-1	TGTGCCAGCAGCTCGGACAGGGCTGAAGCTTTCTTT	CASSSDRAEAFF
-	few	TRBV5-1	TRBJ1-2	TGCGCCAGCAGCCTGGAACCCGGGGACGATGGCTACACCTTC	CASSLEPGDDGYTF
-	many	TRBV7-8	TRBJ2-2	TGTGCCAGCAGCCCGAGGGAGGACACCGGGGAGCTGTTTTTT	CASSPREDTGELFF
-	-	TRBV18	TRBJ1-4	TGTGCCAGCTCACCTTCCTTGGATGAAAAACTGTTTTTT	CASSPSLDEKLFF
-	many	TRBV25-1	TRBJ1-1	TGTGCCAGCAGTGAATATACGGGGAACACTGAAGCTTTCTTT	CASSEYTGNTEAFF
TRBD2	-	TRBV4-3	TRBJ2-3	TGCGCCAGCAGCTCCGACGCAGCGGGGGGGCATCACAATACGCAGTATTTT	CASSSDAAGGHHNTQYF
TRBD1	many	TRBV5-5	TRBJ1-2	TGTGCCAGCAGCTTGGTAGGGACAGGACCTCAGACGGGTGGCTACACCTTC	CASSLVGTGPQTGGYTF
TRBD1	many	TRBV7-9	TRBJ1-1	TGTGCCAGCAGCTTACTCAGGGGGCGGCTGAACACTGAAGCTTTCTTT	CASSLLRGRLNTEAFF
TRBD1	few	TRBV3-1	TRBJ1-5	TGTGCCAGCAGCCCCTACAGGGGCCTAGAGCCCCAGCATTTT	CASSPYRGLEPQHF
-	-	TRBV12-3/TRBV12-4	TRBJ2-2	TGTGCCAGCAGTTCAAACAGGGTGGCCGGGGAGCTGTTTTTT	CASSSNRVAGELFF
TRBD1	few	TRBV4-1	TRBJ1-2	TGCGCCAGCAGCCACCCCGGGACAGGAATCTATGGCTACACCTTC	CASSHPGTGIYGYTF
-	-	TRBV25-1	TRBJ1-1	TGTGCCAGCAGTGATCTGGACACTGAAGCTTTCTTT	CASSDLDTEAFF
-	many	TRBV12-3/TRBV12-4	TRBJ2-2	TGTGCCAGCAGTTTGAGGGGACCCCGGGGCACCGGGGAGCTGTTTTTT	CASSLRGPRGTGELFF
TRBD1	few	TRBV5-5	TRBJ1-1	TGTGCCAGCAGCTACAGGACAGGGAGGGACACTGAAGCTTTCTTT	CASSYRTGRDTEAFF
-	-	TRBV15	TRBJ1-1	TGTGCCACCAGGGGCGGGGGTGAAGCTTTCTTT	CATRGGGEAFF
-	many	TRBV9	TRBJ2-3	TGTGCCAGCAGCGCCCCGGGGCCCACGCAGTATTTT	CASSAPGPTQYF
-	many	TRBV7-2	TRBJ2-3	TGTGCCAGCAGCTTCCAGGACAACGGCCTGCAGTATTTT	CASSFQDNGLQYF